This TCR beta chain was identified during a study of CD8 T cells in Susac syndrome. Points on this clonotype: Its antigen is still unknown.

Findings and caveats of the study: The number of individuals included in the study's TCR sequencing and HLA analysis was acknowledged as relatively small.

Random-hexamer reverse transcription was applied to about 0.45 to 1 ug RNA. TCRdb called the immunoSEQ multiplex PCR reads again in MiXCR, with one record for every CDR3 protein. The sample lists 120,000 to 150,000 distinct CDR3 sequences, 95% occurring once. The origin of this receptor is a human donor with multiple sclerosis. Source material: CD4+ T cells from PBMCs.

This CDR3 is CASSPDYGNTEAFF. Written as DNA, the CDR3 is TGTGCCAGCAGCCCAGATTACGGGAACACTGAAGCTTTCTTT. The rearrangement uses TRBV3-1 and TRBJ1-1; unclear D gene. V was clipped by 4 bases and J by 1 base, with 10 bases between them. This CDR3 comprises 14 residues. Per germline, CDR1 LGHDT and CDR2 YNNKEL (reference sequence).